This note documents a single TCR beta chain sequence. No cognate antigen has been identified for it. No qualities accompany the bases; no much larger clone lies one base away. The data originate from a study of cytomegalovirus exposure and HLA in healthy donors (dated 2017 in TCRdb). Turning to the overall study: An earlier analysis of 587 of the donors reported 276 Gb of sequence data and around 110 million unique TCR beta sequences obtained from roughly 180 million T cells. An early release that covered some 630 HLA-typed donors contained approximately 320 gigabases of sequencing data and about 84 million unique TCR sequences. Of the 398 genotyped donors, less than 85% were placed in the genetic ancestry cluster associated with self-reported Caucasian donors. The study aimed to test whether signatures of past pathogen exposure could be identified by cataloging public T cell receptors. The study used immunosequencing to profile the T cell repertoires of 666 subjects and linked those repertoires to cytomegalovirus serostatus. Along with the roughly 610-subject first cohort, a separate validation cohort of around 120 different subjects was used. The study combined high-throughput TCR immunosequencing, statistical association of individual TCRs with disease status, and machine learning to predict cytomegalovirus infection status. A later analysis re-analyzed previously published TCR beta repertoires from roughly 690 donors and added high-resolution HLA genotyping to study TCR occurrence patterns. The later analysis used no new phenotypic data to find candidate immune exposures, relying instead on TCR beta sequences and their occurrence across donors. An earlier analysis of about 620 of the donors applied high-throughput TCR beta sequencing to assess whether each TCR beta V gene segment acted as functional or pseudogenic. Donor age, sex, ethnicity and CMV serostatus were compiled together with the repertoire data. In a later genetic analysis, genome-wide SNP genotypes for about 55% of the roughly 700 donors were used, and that subset was treated as a discovery cohort. All discovery cohort repertoires had been generated on a single sequencing platform. Class I and class II HLA loci were covered by the typing at four-digit resolution. Typing coverage varied by locus: about 629-640 donors for A, B, C, DRB1 and DQB1; about 520 for DQA1; about 570 for DPA1; 450 to 480 for DPB1. A handful of DR-DQ haplotypes were handled as single units for association and clustering because linkage in the cohort was strong. Among 398 genotyped donors of the cohort, an average of roughly 230,000 unique TCR beta nucleotide sequences was sequenced per donor, of which roughly 18% were non-productive.

Library construction relied on the immunoSEQ multiplex PCR assay. For the multiplex PCR, a mixture combining 60 forward primers for TCR Vbeta segments and 13 reverse primers for TCR Jbeta segments was used. A multiplex PCR assay on genomic DNA amplified the CDR3 region of rearranged TCR beta genes. The amplified TCR beta libraries were sequenced on the Illumina HiSeq System as 87-base-pair reads. In the paper's pipeline: A later analysis tallied 75 million to 95 million unique TCR beta chains across the 666 repertoires, and about 10 million of those chains were shared by two or more donors. Raw reads were error-corrected and collapsed into unique sequences with a nearest-neighbor algorithm that merged closely related sequences to remove PCR and sequencing errors. CDR3 sequences were aligned to IMGT reference sequences to assign V, D and J gene segments. For a sequence to be retained, a match of at least six nucleotides was required to both a V gene segment and a J gene segment. A rearrangement counted as productive if the CDR3 had no stop codons and remained in frame with V and J, and every other rearrangement counted as non-productive. CDR3 was defined by IMGT convention, running from the second conserved V-encoded cysteine to the conserved J-encoded phenylalanine. Sequences without an unambiguous match to a single V gene segment were excluded from the earlier analysis of several hundred of the donors. An earlier analysis of 587 of the donors called V segments functional above 56.7% productive rearrangements and segregating when the between-donor standard deviation exceeded 5%. A statistical classification framework was built to diagnose cytomegalovirus status from the catalog of TCR beta chain sequences. In a later analysis, V and J genes were assigned by comparing TCR nucleotide sequences against IMGT/GENE-DB human TR gene sequences. The TCRdist pipeline was used in a later analysis to assign CDR3 sequences and most-parsimonious VDJ recombination scenarios. In a later analysis, every TCR beta chain was defined by the combination of its CDR3 amino acid sequence and its V-gene family, and reads without a unique V-gene family were dropped. As a way to deal with suspected cross-contamination and a sequencing artifact, a later analysis dropped roughly 620 nucleotide sequences that were highly shared and had low generation probability. For each public chain, a later analysis derived a clonal expansion index from normalized ranks of inferred template counts within each repertoire. In a later analysis, generation probabilities were computed with a VDJ recombination model fitted to out-of-frame rearrangements, and the resulting probabilities were checked against IGoR. A later analysis scored TCR-TCR, TCR-HLA and TCR-CMV co-occurrence with hypergeometric tests, applying a repertoire-size bias correction to TCR pairs. To estimate false discovery rates, a later analysis permuted the HLA or CMV assignments 20 times. A later analysis grouped co-occurring TCRs with DBSCAN, adding TCRdist sequence similarity when clustering within HLA-allele-positive subsets. Repertoires with fewer than 30,000 or more than 120,000 public chains were left out of co-occurrence clustering, as were four to six repertoires with anomalous nucleotide sharing. Here the immuneACCESS table is served through TCRdb, limited to in-frame sequences with V and J called. Missing clones are a known gap in these copies; in checked studies unresolved V genes cover under half, and the rest lacks a known reason. The D gene and trimming were derived from the DNA, and the V and J assignments and clone size from that table. The sample table lists nearly 110,000 clones, about two thirds of them with a count of one. The ten largest clones add up to roughly 0.76% of the sample.

The paper's findings and limits, for the study overall: HLA typing was unavailable for some donors at each locus, so association tests used only the typed subset. Roughly uniform sequencing depth across donors was assumed in presence/absence analyses, although this assumption may not hold. A group of highly shared sequence variants was considered likely to be a technical artifact of the sequencing pipeline. According to a later analysis, most CMV-associated TCR beta chains appeared to be HLA-restricted, and the HLA associations seemed to be driven largely by CMV exposure. According to a later analysis, TCR association rates differed among HLA loci, with DRB1 alleles showing the most associated TCRs and HLA-C alleles showing the fewest. A later analysis associated some 17,000 TCR beta sequences with specific HLA alleles at a false discovery rate of 0.05. A few of the identified cytomegalovirus-associated TCR beta chains were confirmed in vitro to be specific for cytomegalovirus antigens. Correlated functional status among segregating V segments might reflect linkage disequilibrium, but an unknown experimental factor could not be ruled out. The study listed 164 TCR beta chains as associated with cytomegalovirus. Strong co-occurrence of HLA alleles, especially DR and DQ, made assigning TCR associations to individual alleles difficult. An earlier analysis of approximately 590 of the donors showed that most TCR beta V segments appeared in productive rearrangements either about 87% or about 30% of the time, which broadly matched IMGT annotations. For the cohort, immune exposure information was limited to CMV serostatus. The classifier was reported to diagnose cytomegalovirus status with high specificity and sensitivity in both the original cohort and the validation cohort. V-gene and J-gene trimming of TCR beta chains was associated with a missense DCLRE1C variant in a later genetic analysis, and the association was replicated in an independent cohort. Most TCR sequences were observed very rarely across donors, whereas some public TCRs were present in many individuals. Compared with the approximately 600-donor mean, donors in an Asian-associated ancestry cluster had fewer N-insertions in productive TCRs, according to a later genetic analysis. Because counts were too low, about 15 rarely observed V segments, including chromosome 9 orphons, were left out of the earlier analysis of approximately 580 of the donors. Only TCR beta chains were sequenced in this cohort, and the absence of alpha or paired-chain data limited detectable features. A later analysis reported that several top co-occurrence clusters appeared linked to parvovirus B19, influenza, CMV and Epstein-Barr virus. It was suggested by the authors that the approach could potentially be generalized to other disease states and immunological phenotypes. Compared with equally common non-associated chains, HLA-associated TCR beta chains in a later analysis were more clonally expanded and had lower generation probabilities. A further reported finding was that TCR beta sequences accurately predicted the HLA-A and HLA-B alleles for most subjects in the first cohort. Because the 87-base-pair reads could not distinguish some IMGT-functional V segments, including TRBV6-2 and TRBV6-3, those segments were excluded.

V is cut back by 4 bases and J by 3 bases, with 2 bases in the junction unmatched. The CDR3 measures 13 amino acids from cysteine to phenylalanine. The entry retains the CDR3 DNA only, 39 bases that are in frame from base 1. According to the germline V gene (reference sequence), CDR1 reads LNHNV and CDR2 reads YYDKDF. The cohort comprised 670 or so healthy bone marrow donors. At the time of sampling, all cohort members were nominally healthy, though unrecorded immune exposures were likely present. The donor tested CMV seronegative, placing the donor among the roughly 350 seronegative members of the cohort. A peripheral blood sample was provided by each donor, and peripheral blood mononuclear cells were used for TCR beta sequencing. The Qiagen DNeasy Blood Extraction Kit was used to extract genomic DNA from the blood cell samples.

Sequencing used PBMCs. The clonotype originates from a boy between 10 and 17 years old in good health and CMV-seronegative. The V and J segments used are TRBV15 and TRBJ1-2; 7 bases in the junction line up with TRBD1. The DNA sequence follows: TGTGCCACCAGCATAGACAGGGACTATGGCTACACCTTC. Protein translation: CATSIDRDYGYTF.